The 8 T cell receptor beta chains below all came from one sample that was sequenced in a study of human T cells and chemical hapten exposure (dated by TCRdb to about 2021). The sample's time point, from its label and the paper: patch test 1, 2 weeks after DPC sensitization. Read against the paper, the sample's treatment or condition label means: therapeutic diphenylcyclopropenone sensitization with weekly scalp DPC. The protocol used for the library was RACE. The data were produced on a NextSeq 500. TCRdb trimmed the raw reads at Q25, called clones with MiXCR and kept productive beta chains. Records with the same CDR3 protein are collapsed into one entry carrying the most frequent genes and DNA. The sample contains some 170,000 distinct CDR3 sequences, around 24% of them found a single time. The ten largest clonotypes hold under 7% of the sample. The starting material was whole blood, obtained in connection with sensitization to the hapten diphenylcyclopropenone (DPC). Every receptor here comes from a woman aged 45-60 years with alopecia areata. Some clones in this sample may be carry-over from other donors' samples.

This clonotype has only a few counts. This chain connects TRBV20-1 to TRBJ2-7; D is perhaps TRBD1 (6 bases). Germline assignment: CDR1 DFQATT and CDR2 SNEGSKA (reference sequence). This CDR3 comprises 14 residues. Trimming stripped 1 base from V and 4 bases from J, with 14 bases between. CDR3 DNA sequence: TGCAGTGCTAGAGCCACAGGGTTTAGGTACGAGCAGTACTTC. Encoded protein: CSARATGFRYEQYF.

This clonotype has at least ten counts. This sequence joins TRBV12-3 or TRBV12-4 and TRBJ2-2, with a possible D match to TRBD2 (5 bases). This CDR3 has 15 residues. V lost 3 bases to trimming and J lost 3 bases, with 11 bases between them. The CDR3 is CASSFTSGDTGELFF. CDR3 DNA sequence: TGTGCCAGCAGTTTTACTAGTGGGGACACCGGGGAGCTGTTTTTT.

This clonotype was found a few times. The chain couples TRBV6-5 to TRBJ1-4; 8 bases align to TRBD1. The J segment lost 10 bases and the V segment lost 1 base, leaving 11 bases of the junction unmatched. CDR3 size: 16 residues. The V gene's germline CDR1 is MNHEY and CDR2 SVGAGI. CDR3 nucleotide sequence: TGTGCCAGCAGTTACTGGAGACAGGGGATAGGTGGAAAACTGTTTTTT. Amino acids: CASSYWRQGIGGKLFF.

The chain combines TRBV20-1 with TRBJ2-5; 10 bases match TRBD2. With V trimmed by 6 bases and J by 3 bases, 4 bases remained unmatched. The CDR3 is 13 amino acids. The germline CDR1 and CDR2 sequences are DFQATT and SNEGSKA (reference sequence). DNA of the CDR3: TGCAGTGCCCATACTAGCGGGGAAGAGACCCAGTACTTC. Amino acids: CSAHTSGEETQYF.

This clonotype was seen only a few times. The chain has TRBV2 and TRBJ2-6; 9 bases align to TRBD1. The trim removed 6 bases at V and 2 bases at J, leaving 11 bases unmatched. Germline lookup yields CDR1 SNHLY and CDR2 FYNNEI. This CDR3 contains 18 residues. CDR3 coding DNA: TGTGCCAGCAGCGGGACAGGGTTAAACCCTACTGGGGCCAACGTCCTGACTTTC. Protein product: CASSGTGLNPTGANVLTF.

This clonotype has just a few counts. The rearrangement uses TRBV29-1 and TRBJ1-1; D ambiguous. The germline V gene encodes CDR1 SQVTM and CDR2 ANQGSEA. The ends were cut back, 7 bases at V and 3 bases at J, with 12 bases in the middle. This CDR3 has 12 amino acids. The CDR3 DNA reads TGCAGCGGCAAAGTGGCGGACACTGAAGCTTTCTTT. Its protein product is CSGKVADTEAFF.

This clonotype was detected only a few times. The rearrangement links TRBV7-2 to TRBJ1-5; D remains unclear. The CDR3 has 13 residues. V shed 5 bases and J shed 6 bases, with 11 bases lying between them. Looked up from germline, CDR1 is SGHTA and CDR2 is FQGNSA. The CDR3 bases are TGTGCCAGCAGCCCCAATGGTGGTCAGCCCCAGCATTTT. Protein: CASSPNGGQPQHF.

This clonotype was counted ten times or more. The V gene is TRBV6-5, the J gene TRBJ2-1; 8 bases are shared with TRBD2. This CDR3 has 14 residues. The germline V gene encodes CDR1 MNHEY and CDR2 SVGAGI. V lost 11 bases and J lost 0; bases outside the gene matches: 6. The CDR3 loop reads CASRGGSSYNEQFF. The CDR3 DNA is TGTGCCTCCCGGGGGGGGAGCTCCTACAATGAGCAGTTCTTC.